This TCR beta chain is drawn from a study of T cell changes during pregnancy in multiple sclerosis. Generated by immunoSEQ multiplex PCR, the TCRdb table keeps only in-frame clones and is missing some. Of approximately 40,000 clones listed, 90% to 95% were seen once; the top ten hold approximately 0.81%. Germline CDR1 is SGHNT and CDR2 is YYREEE (reference sequence). The J segment lost 2 bases and the V segment lost 1 base, leaving 3 bases of the junction unmatched. This CDR3 has 14 residues. This TCR derives from a female donor with multiple sclerosis, enrolled in a pregnancy study. The chain has TRBV5-4 and TRBJ2-7; 7 positions agree with TRBD2. This specimen was CD4+ T cells from peripheral blood mononuclear cells, taken in the third trimester of pregnancy. The CDR3 region is CASSLPSGAYEQYF. CDR3 in DNA: TGTGCCAGCAGCTTGCCTAGCGGAGCCTACGAGCAGTACTTC.